Sequencing of this T cell receptor (beta chain) was carried out in a study of blood T cell repertoires in COVID-19. A remark on this clone: Mismatch with germline at one junction end may stem from a read error.

Clinical histories supplied by participants themselves formed the basis of cohort assignment. Exposed enrollees had met someone with a PCR-confirmed or clinician-diagnosed COVID-19 case at some point within the 2 weeks before study entry. CDR1 is MNHNS, CDR2 SASEGT, per germline. There are 17 residues in the CDR3. In the study's own analysis: Reference gene primer amplification gave estimated nucleated cell counts. The data were produced by immunoSEQ multiplex PCR, yet TCRdb's version contains in-frame clones alone and is incomplete. Clone size and the V and J calls come from that table; the DNA yielded D and trimming. The repertoire holds 300,000 to 450,000 clones, with about nine tenths as singletons.

The origin of this receptor is a woman aged 30 to 39 who had been exposed to COVID-19. The genes are TRBV6-1 and TRBJ2-5; TRBD2 aligns across 10 bases. The sequenced sample was PBMCs or T cells enriched from blood (not recorded which). CDR3 sequence: CASSEARTSGYQETQYF. The CDR3 bases are TGTGCCAGCAGTGAAGCGCGGACTAGCGGCTACCAGGAGACCCAGTACTTC.